The 17 T cell receptor beta chains below were found in one sample sequenced in a study of beta chain features in type 1 diabetes. The entirety of the isolated RNA underwent reverse transcription, so expressed TCRB transcripts were sequenced. Generated by immunoSEQ multiplex PCR, the TCRdb table keeps only in-frame clones and is missing some. In the table there are around 400,000 clones, over 13% of which are singletons. Sequencing was carried out using naive CD4+ T cells from blood. These TCRs come from a woman aged 18-29 years in good health.

This chain connects TRBV30 to TRBJ2-7; 9 bases are a match to TRBD2. V was pared by 4 bases and J by 3 bases, with 7 bases of the junction left unmatched. This CDR3 has 14 amino acids. Germline V lookup: CDR1 GTSNPN, CDR2 SVGIG (reference sequence). CDR3 DNA: TGTGCCTGGACCGAACCTAGCGGGGTCTACGAGCAGTACTTC. It specifies CAWTEPSGVYEQYF.

This clone has a handful of counts. This chain connects TRBV18 to TRBJ1-5; D unclear. The length of the CDR3 is 14 residues. Between the trimmed V and J ends, which lost 6 bases and 0 bases, there was a span of 9 bases. Germline V gene lookup returns CDR1 KGHSH and CDR2 LQKENI. In DNA form, the CDR3 reads TGTGCCAGCTCTTCTGAGTATAGCAATCAGCCCCAGCATTTT. Residues: CASSSEYSNQPQHF.

This chain connects TRBV29-1 to TRBJ1-5; the D gene is possibly TRBD1 (5 bases). The germline V gene encodes CDR1 SQVTM and CDR2 ANQGSEA. CDR3 size: 13 residues. Trimming removed 7 bases from V and 0 bases from J, with 10 bases in between. Here the CDR3 DNA reads TGCAGCGCCAGGGAAAATAGCAATCAGCCCCAGCATTTT. Translating it yields CSARENSNQPQHF.

This clone has only a few counts. The chain has TRBV7-2 and TRBJ2-4; 7 nucleotides match TRBD1. Trimming removed 5 bases from V and 7 bases from J; junction bases left unmatched: 8. The CDR3 covers 14 residues. Germline-derived CDR1 and CDR2 are SGHTA and FQGNSA. The CDR3 DNA is TGTGCCAGCAGCCTGACAGGGATTTCGAACATTCAGTACTTC. Amino acids: CASSLTGISNIQYF. Looking up the rest from reference TRBV7-2 and TRBJ2-4 gives the full variable domain: GAGVSQSPSNKVTEKGKDVELRCDPISGHTALYWYRQSLGQGLEFLIYFQGNSAPDKSGLPSDRFSAERTGGSVSTLTIQRTQQEDSAVYLCASSLTGISNIQYFGAGTRLSVL.

The V gene is TRBV4-3, the J gene TRBJ2-7, with TRBD2 matching over 9 bases. This CDR3 comprises 15 residues. After removal of 3 bases from V and 5 bases from J, the junction contained 8 bases not matched to a gene. The germline V gene has CDR1 LGHNA and CDR2 YSLEER. CDR3 sequence: CASSQLTSGLDEQYF. The DNA for the CDR3 is TGCGCCAGCAGCCAGTTGACTAGCGGCCTTGACGAGCAGTACTTC.

A few counts support this clone. J is TRBJ2-7 and V is TRBV5-4; maybe TRBD2 (5 bases). Looked up from germline, CDR1 is SGHNT and CDR2 is YYREEE (reference sequence). The germline V and J ends were trimmed by 0 bases and 3 bases, with 13 bases remaining between them. The CDR3 length is 15 residues. CDR3 sequence (DNA): TGTGCCAGCAGCTTGGGTCGCGGGCGAAACTACGAGCAGTACTTC. It yields the protein CASSLGRGRNYEQYF.

This rearrangement joins TRBV6-5 to TRBJ2-7, with TRBD1 identical over 9 bases. CDR1 MNHEY and CDR2 SVGAGI come from the germline V gene. J lost 6 bases, V lost 5 bases, and 5 bases had no gene match. The CDR3 loop spans 13 amino acids. CDR3 region: CASSRDREGEQYF. The CDR3 DNA reads as TGTGCCAGCAGTCGGGACAGGGAAGGCGAGCAGTACTTC.

This clone was picked up a small number of times. The chain links TRBV19 to TRBJ2-1; 7 bases fit TRBD2. V was clipped by 7 bases and J by 1 base; unmatched bases: 10. From germline, CDR1 is LNHDA and CDR2 SQIVND (reference sequence). The CDR3 covers 16 residues. The CDR3 DNA reads TGTGCCAGTAACGCCAAAGGCGGGGGATCCTACAATGAGCAGTTCTTC. It encodes CASNAKGGGSYNEQFF.

The genes are TRBV29-1 and TRBJ2-3; D may be TRBD1 (6 bases). Trimming took off 0 bases at V and 3 bases at J, with 10 bases between the two ends. Germline CDR1 reads SQVTM; CDR2 reads ANQGSEA. The CDR3 has 14 residues. The CDR3 reads CSVEEGAGTDTQYF. CDR3 DNA sequence: TGCAGCGTTGAAGAGGGGGCTGGGACAGATACGCAGTATTTT.

V usage is TRBV7-2 and J usage is TRBJ2-1; TRBD2 is a possible D gene (5 bases). The CDR3 runs 15 residues. Germline lookup yields CDR1 SGHTA and CDR2 FQGNSA. V dropped 0 bases and J dropped 8 bases, with 14 bases sitting between them. The CDR3 nucleotides read TGTGCCAGCAGCTTAGCGGGAGTGAGGAAGTATGAGCAGTTCTTC. Amino acid sequence: CASSLAGVRKYEQFF.

Concerning this clone itself: Other DNA sequences in the sample encode the same CDR3. The chain recombines TRBV5-1 with TRBJ2-7; D may be TRBD1 (5 bases). V was pared by 0 bases and J by 2 bases, with 6 bases between. This CDR3 comprises 13 residues. Per germline, CDR1 SGHRS and CDR2 YFSETQ. CDR3 residues: CASSLARAYEQYF. The CDR3 DNA sequence: TGCGCCAGCAGCTTGGCCAGGGCCTACGAGCAGTACTTC.

This clone occurred a few times. The rearrangement links TRBV7-2 to TRBJ1-2; no clear D gene. This CDR3 contains 14 residues. Germline-derived CDR1 and CDR2 are SGHTA and FQGNSA. V was clipped by 4 bases and J by 5 bases, with 14 bases between them. Here the CDR3 reads CASSSELRGYGYTF. Written as DNA, the CDR3 is TGTGCCAGCAGCTCCGAACTAAGAGGGTATGGCTACACCTTC.

This clone was recorded at least ten times. The V and J genes are TRBV23-1 and TRBJ2-7, with TRBD1 identical over 9 bases. TRBV23-1 belongs to the ORF category, with a function that is uncertain. Unmatched junction bases numbered 22, after V lost 6 bases and J lost 7 bases. The CDR3 is 18 amino acids. The CDR3 loop reads CASSPFPLRDRETEEQYF. The CDR3 DNA sequence: TGCGCCAGCAGCCCATTCCCACTCCGGGACAGGGAGACGGAAGAGCAGTACTTC.

The chain couples TRBV6-4 to TRBJ1-2; possible D gene TRBD1, 5 bases. V lost 0 bases, J lost 0 bases, and 11 bases lay in between. The CDR3 sequence is 16 residues long. Germline CDR1 reads MRHNA; CDR2 reads SNTAGT. The CDR3 sequence is CASSDSRAGSNYGYTF. The CDR3 nucleotides are TGTGCCAGCAGTGACTCGAGAGCAGGGTCTAACTATGGCTACACCTTC.

This clone was observed a few times. The J gene is TRBJ2-3, the V gene TRBV30; 7 bases are a match to TRBD2. J lost 7 bases, V lost 3 bases, and 13 bases had no gene match. The CDR3 length is 15 residues. CDR1 GTSNPN and CDR2 SVGIG come from the germline V gene (reference sequence). The CDR3 DNA is TGTGCCTGGAGCCCTAGCGGAACGGGCGGGAATACGCAGTATTTT. Protein sequence: CAWSPSGTGGNTQYF.

In its sample, this clone was seen a few times. The J gene is TRBJ1-1, the V gene TRBV9, with TRBD1 as a possible D gene (6 bases). Germline V lookup: CDR1 SGDLS, CDR2 YYNGEE. The CDR3 loop spans 13 amino acids. The ends were cut back, 2 bases at V and 6 bases at J, with 11 bases in the middle. The CDR3 sequence is CASSVIEGAEAFF. DNA for the CDR3: TGTGCCAGCAGCGTTATTGAGGGGGCTGAAGCTTTCTTT.

V is TRBV4-2 and J is TRBJ1-3; D is unresolved. The germline V and J ends were trimmed by 1 base and 0 bases, with 10 bases remaining between them. Germline-derived CDR1 and CDR2 are LGHNA and YNFKEQ. This CDR3 has 16 amino acids. Here the CDR3 DNA reads TGTGCCAGCAGCCAAGGCGGCGGCGTCTCTGGAAACACCATATATTTT. Encoded protein: CASSQGGGVSGNTIYF.